These T cell receptor beta chains were read from a single sample in a study of human thymus T cells. Sequenced by immunoSEQ multiplex PCR; TCRdb stores in-frame clones only, minus some. The sample includes about 78,000 clones, around 96% of them seen just once. Material: thymus tissue. All receptors come from a boy younger than two with a congenital heart defect but otherwise immunologically healthy. CDR3s include the opening cysteine and the closing phenylalanine or tryptophan. A D gene is named only where the DNA matches it firmly. Clone size, where shown, is once, few, many, or a class for clones that have expanded.

d_call	v_call	j_call	clone_size	cdr3_nt	cdr3_aa
NA	TRBV27	TRBJ1-5	NA	TGTGCCAGGCAGCCCCAGCATTTT	CARQPQHF
TRBD1	TRBV6-6	TRBJ2-1	once	TGTGCCAGCAGCCAACATCGGGACAGATACAATGAGCAGTTCTTC	CASSQHRDRYNEQFF
NA	TRBV7-2	TRBJ1-3	NA	TGTGCCAGCAGCTTATATCTGGGCCCCGGACCTGGAAACACCATATATTTT	CASSLYLGPGPGNTIYF
NA	TRBV6-5	TRBJ2-1	NA	TGTGCCAGCTCCGTCGGGGAGTCCTACAATGAGCAGTTCTTC	CASSVGESYNEQFF
NA	TRBV19	TRBJ2-1	NA	TGTGCCAGTAGCGCCCTTTCAGGACTTGCCTACAATGAGCAGTTCTTC	CASSALSGLAYNEQFF
TRBD2	TRBV4-2	TRBJ2-7	NA	TGTGCCAGCAGCCAAGTGGATACGGGAGGGCGTCCGGGCGCGTGCGAGCGGTACTTC	CASSQVDTGGRPGACERYF
TRBD1	TRBV28	TRBJ1-3	NA	TGTGCCAGCAGTGCACACGAGACAGGGGGCTCTGGAAACACCATATATTTT	CASSAHETGGSGNTIYF
NA	TRBV5-1	TRBJ2-1	NA	TGCGCCAGCAGCTTGGATTCAGGTTCCAATGAGCAGTTCTTC	CASSLDSGSNEQFF
NA	TRBV18	TRBJ2-1	NA	TGTGCCAGCTCACGAGCATCGTTTCGGGACCGGTCCTACAATGAGCAGTTCTTC	CASSRASFRDRSYNEQFF
NA	TRBV6-1	TRBJ1-2	NA	TGTGCCAGCAGTGGACTAGTGGGCTATGGCTACACCTTC	CASSGLVGYGYTF
TRBD1	TRBV11-3	TRBJ1-2	NA	TGTGCCAGCAGCATACTCCGGACAGGGGCCTCTAACTATGGCTACACCTTC	CASSILRTGASNYGYTF
NA	TRBV7-2	TRBJ1-5	few	TGTGCCAGCAGCTCAATGGCGGGGGGGAATCAGCCCCAGCATTTT	CASSSMAGGNQPQHF
TRBD2	TRBV5-1	TRBJ2-3	NA	TGCGCCAGCAAACCCGGGCGGGAGGGCAGAGATACGCAGTATTTT	CASKPGREGRDTQYF
NA	TRBV5-1	TRBJ1-1	NA	TGCGCCAGCAGCTTGGACGGACTGAACACTGAAGCTTTCTTT	CASSLDGLNTEAFF
TRBD2	TRBV5-1	TRBJ2-5	NA	TGCGCCAGCAGCTTTGGCATCGGGTGGCCGGTAGATTCTAGCGGGAGGTCGGAGACCCAGTACTTC	CASSFGIGWPVDSSGRSETQYF
NA	TRBV5-1	TRBJ1-1	NA	TGCGCCAGCAGCTTGGAGGGTCCTCCGGACCAAGTGCACACTGAAGCTTTCTTT	CASSLEGPPDQVHTEAFF